The 20 T cell receptor beta chains below come from one sample, sequenced in a study of cytomegalovirus exposure and HLA in healthy donors. This PCR relied on a set of 60 Vbeta primers and 13 Jbeta primers. Data came from immunoSEQ multiplex PCR; TCRdb stores just in-frame clones and leaves some out. Of roughly 100,000 clones listed, 60% to 85% are singletons. The sequenced sample consisted of PBMCs. The receptors stem from a man aged 30-40 years in good health and CMV-seropositive.

The CDR3 coding sequence is TGTGCCAGCAGTCGCGACAGGGGGCTGCAGCCCCAGCATTTT. Translating it yields CASSRDRGLQPQHF. This chain joins TRBV6-5 and TRBJ1-5; 10 nucleotides match TRBD1. The J segment lost 7 bases and the V segment lost 5 bases, leaving 5 bases of the junction unmatched. This CDR3 region has 14 residues. Germline loops: CDR1 MNHEY, CDR2 SVGAGI.

The chain employs TRBV5-4 and TRBJ1-2; 7 bases agree with TRBD1. Germline V gene sequence: CDR1 SGHNT, CDR2 YYREEE (reference sequence). The CDR3 contains 15 residues. With V trimmed by 2 bases and J by 2 bases, 6 bases remained unmatched. The CDR3 loop reads CASSFRDSWNYGYTF. The CDR3 nucleotides read TGTGCCAGCAGCTTTCGGGACAGCTGGAACTATGGCTACACCTTC. The whole variable domain, filled in from reference TRBV5-4 and TRBJ1-2, reads ETGVTQSPTHLIKTRGQQVTLRCSSQSGHNTVSWYQQALGQGPQFIFQYYREEENGRGNFPPRFSGLQFPNYSSELNVNALELDDSALYLCASSFRDSWNYGYTFGSGTRLTVV.

The chain links TRBV5-1 to TRBJ2-3, with TRBD1 as a possible D gene (6 bases). The CDR3 is made up of 16 amino acids. CDR1 is SGHRS, CDR2 YFSETQ, per germline. V lost 4 bases and J 2 bases, leaving 17 bases between the germline ends. CDR3 in amino acids: CASSTRDTRFTDTQYF. The CDR3 DNA sequence: TGCGCCAGCAGCACACGGGACACGAGGTTCACAGATACGCAGTATTTT. Combining the CDR3 with reference TRBV5-1 and TRBJ2-3 gives the whole variable domain KAGVTQTPRYLIKTRGQQVTLSCSPISGHRSVSWYQQTPGQGLQFLFEYFSETQRNKGNFPGRFSGRQFSNSRSEMNVSTLELGDSALYLCASSTRDTRFTDTQYFGPGTRLTVL.

This chain joins TRBV7-9 and TRBJ1-4, with D maybe TRBD1 (5 bases). The V gene lost 5 bases and the J gene lost 9 bases, with 19 bases spanning the gap. The length of the CDR3 is 15 residues. CDR1 is SEHNR and CDR2 is FQNEAQ in the germline V gene (reference sequence). CDR3 DNA sequence: TGTGCCAGCAGCCCCGACGGGCAGGGTTATAAAAAACTGTTTTTT. Translation gives CASSPDGQGYKKLFF.

The chain has TRBV20-1 and TRBJ1-2; D ambiguous. Germline CDR1 DFQATT, CDR2 SNEGSKA (reference sequence). V lost 4 bases and J lost 9, with 9 bases in between. This CDR3 has 10 amino acids. CDR3: CSATTARYTF. In nucleotides, the CDR3 is TGCAGTGCTACCACTGCGCGCTACACCTTC.

V and J are TRBV9 and TRBJ2-3, with D perhaps TRBD2 (6 bases). The CDR3 is 12 residues long. The V end lost 0 bases, the J end lost 15 bases, and 14 bases lay between the germline ends. Germline loops: CDR1 SGDLS, CDR2 YYNGEE. In DNA form, the CDR3 reads TGTGCCAGCAGCGTAGGGGGGACTCCGAACTATTTT. Amino acids: CASSVGGTPNYF.

The V call is TRBV10-3, the J call TRBJ1-2; the D gene is possibly TRBD1 (5 bases). Germline V gene lookup returns CDR1 ENHRY and CDR2 SYGVKD. Trimming removed 6 bases at V and 8 bases at J, with 19 bases between. This CDR3 is built from 14 residues. CDR3 protein: CAIRGGAYRRGYTF. CDR3 bases: TGTGCCATCAGAGGAGGGGCTTACAGGAGGGGCTACACCTTC.

The chain recombines TRBV5-4 with TRBJ2-7; a weak D match, TRBD2 (5 bases). Trimming stripped 4 bases from V and 1 base from J, with 9 bases between. The CDR3 is 13 amino acids. Germline CDR1 and CDR2: SGHNT and YYREEE (reference sequence). The CDR3 nucleotides read TGTGCCAGCAGCGGGAGCAGATCCTACGAGCAGTACTTC. This encodes CASSGSRSYEQYF.

The chain links TRBV2 to TRBJ2-7; 7 nucleotides agree with TRBD2. J lost 5 bases, V lost 6 bases, and 7 bases had no gene match. Germline loops: CDR1 SNHLY, CDR2 FYNNEI. This CDR3 comprises 13 residues. CDR3 loop: CASSHAGDHEQYV. The CDR3 bases are TGTGCCAGCAGCCACGCGGGGGATCACGAGCAGTACGTC.

J is TRBJ2-7 and V is TRBV5-1; 9 nucleotides line up with TRBD1. Germline trimming cut 4 bases from V and 5 bases from J; bases unmatched to any gene: 16. Per the germline V gene, CDR1 is SGHRS and CDR2 is YFSETQ. The CDR3 covers 17 residues. CDR3 amino acids: CASSAWWGGDREDEQYF. CDR3 in DNA: TGCGCCAGCAGCGCGTGGTGGGGGGGGGACAGGGAGGACGAGCAGTACTTC.

Note on this clone: A read error may produce the germline difference seen at one junction end. The chain recombines TRBV7-9 with TRBJ1-1; the D is unclear. This CDR3 is built from 13 residues. Germline CDR1 reads SEHNR; CDR2 reads FQNEAQ (reference sequence). CDR3 nucleotide sequence: TGTTCCAGCAGCTTCCCGCGACTCATAGACGCTTTCTTT. Translating it yields CSSSFPRLIDAFF. Combining the CDR3 with reference TRBV7-9 and TRBJ1-1 gives the whole variable domain DTGVSQNPRHKITKRGQNVTFRCDPISEHNRLYWYRQTLGQGPEFLTYFQNEAQLEKSRLLSDRFSAERPKGSFSTLEIQRTEQGDSAMYLCSSSFPRLIDAFFGQGTRLTVV.

This rearrangement joins TRBV7-9 to TRBJ1-1; D is perhaps TRBD1 (5 bases). Germline CDR1 is SEHNR and CDR2 is FQNEAQ (reference sequence). V lost 3 bases and J lost 5, with 10 bases in between. The CDR3 sequence is 13 residues long. The CDR3 DNA follows: TGTGCCAGCAGCTTCAGGGAATGGACTGAAGCTTTCTTT. This codes for CASSFREWTEAFF. Using reference TRBV7-9 and TRBJ1-1 for the parts outside the CDR3, the full variable domain is DTGVSQNPRHKITKRGQNVTFRCDPISEHNRLYWYRQTLGQGPEFLTYFQNEAQLEKSRLLSDRFSAERPKGSFSTLEIQRTEQGDSAMYLCASSFREWTEAFFGQGTRLTVV.

The chain is built from TRBV9 and TRBJ1-2; D may be TRBD1 (6 bases). Germline V gene data show CDR1 as SGDLS and CDR2 as YYNGEE. The CDR3 consists of 15 residues. V lost 3 bases, J lost 3 bases, and 15 bases lay in between. The CDR3 nucleotides are TGTGCCAGCAGCGAGGGGGGGGGAAACCACTATGGCTACACCTTC. Its protein product is CASSEGGGNHYGYTF.

The chain links TRBV7-9 to TRBJ1-2; D is ambiguous. Germline CDR1 reads SEHNR; CDR2 reads FQNEAQ (reference sequence). With 1 base removed from V and 0 bases from J, the gap between germline ends came to 15 bases. The CDR3 runs to 17 residues. CDR3 residues: CASSLGTSLRANYGYTF. The DNA of the CDR3 is TGTGCCAGCAGCTTAGGGACTTCTCTACGGGCTAACTATGGCTACACCTTC.

The V gene is TRBV9, the J gene TRBJ1-1; 8 nucleotides align to TRBD1. The CDR3 sequence is 16 residues long. CDR1 SGDLS and CDR2 YYNGEE come from the germline V gene. V was pared by 4 bases and J by 3 bases, with 11 bases of the junction left unmatched. The CDR3 nucleotides are TGTGCCAGCAGCCCCCGGACAGGGCTGAAGGACACTGAAGCTTTCTTT. Protein sequence: CASSPRTGLKDTEAFF. Full variable domain (remainder filled in from reference TRBV9 and TRBJ1-1): DSGVTQTPKHLITATGQRVTLRCSPRSGDLSVYWYQQSLDQGLQFLIQYYNGEERAKGNILERFSAQQFPDLHSELNLSSLELGDSALYFCASSPRTGLKDTEAFFGQGTRLTVV.

This clone was found a few times. The chain recombines TRBV5-1 with TRBJ2-7; TRBD1 is a possible D gene (6 bases). The CDR3 spans 14 residues. V lost 0 bases, J lost 4 bases, and 11 bases lay in between. The germline CDR1 and CDR2 sequences are SGHRS and YFSETQ. As DNA, the CDR3 is TGCGCCAGCAGCTTGGACAGGGTTACTTACGAGCAGTACTTC. Its translation: CASSLDRVTYEQYF. Full variable domain (outside the CDR3, taken from reference TRBV5-1 and TRBJ2-7): KAGVTQTPRYLIKTRGQQVTLSCSPISGHRSVSWYQQTPGQGLQFLFEYFSETQRNKGNFPGRFSGRQFSNSRSEMNVSTLELGDSALYLCASSLDRVTYEQYFGPGTRLTVT.

This chain connects TRBV25-1 to TRBJ1-4, with a tentative D call TRBD1 (6 bases). Germline-derived CDR1 and CDR2 are MGHDK and SYGVNS. CDR3 length: 14 residues. V lost 9 bases, J lost 8 bases, and 19 bases lay in between. The CDR3 nucleotides are TGTGCCAGTGGACGGGGGGCCCAATACGAAAAACTGTTTTTT. The encoded protein is CASGRGAQYEKLFF.

The chain has TRBV5-1 and TRBJ1-1; 8 nucleotides match TRBD1. Per germline, CDR1 SGHRS and CDR2 YFSETQ. V shed 3 bases, J shed 5 bases, and the junction held 6 bases outside the gene matches. The CDR3 covers 14 residues. The CDR3 region is CASSSGQGRTEAFF. CDR3 coding DNA: TGCGCCAGCAGCTCCGGACAGGGTCGAACTGAAGCTTTCTTT.

The chain employs TRBV28 and TRBJ2-7; D unclear. The length of the CDR3 is 12 residues. V was trimmed by 3 bases and J by 6 bases, leaving 9 bases between them. Per the germline V gene, CDR1 is MDHEN and CDR2 is SYDVKM. CDR3 in DNA: TGTGCCAGCAGTTTTCCCAGAGGCGAGCAGTACTTC. It yields the protein CASSFPRGEQYF.

The table lists this clone with a count of one. The rearrangement links TRBV19 to TRBJ2-1, with 8 bases aligning to TRBD1. This CDR3 has 15 amino acids. V was clipped by 5 bases and J by 5 bases; unmatched bases: 8. Germline V gene lookup returns CDR1 LNHDA and CDR2 SQIVND (reference sequence). The CDR3 protein is CASSPLGTGDNEQFF. CDR3 nucleotide sequence: TGTGCCAGTAGTCCCCTCGGGACAGGTGACAATGAGCAGTTCTTC.